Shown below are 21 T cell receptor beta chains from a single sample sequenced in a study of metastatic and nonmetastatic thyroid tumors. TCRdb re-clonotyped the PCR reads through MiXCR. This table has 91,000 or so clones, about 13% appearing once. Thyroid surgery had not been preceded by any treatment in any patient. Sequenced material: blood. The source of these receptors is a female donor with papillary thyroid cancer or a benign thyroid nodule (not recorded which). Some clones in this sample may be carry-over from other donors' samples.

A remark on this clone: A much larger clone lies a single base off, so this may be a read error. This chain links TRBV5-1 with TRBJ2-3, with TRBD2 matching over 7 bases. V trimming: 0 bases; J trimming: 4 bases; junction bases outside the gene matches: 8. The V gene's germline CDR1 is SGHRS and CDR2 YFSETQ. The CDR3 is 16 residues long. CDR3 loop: CASSLVWRERSDTQYF. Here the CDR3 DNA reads TGCGCCAGCAGCTTGGTTTGGCGGGAGCGATCAGATACGCAGTATTTT.

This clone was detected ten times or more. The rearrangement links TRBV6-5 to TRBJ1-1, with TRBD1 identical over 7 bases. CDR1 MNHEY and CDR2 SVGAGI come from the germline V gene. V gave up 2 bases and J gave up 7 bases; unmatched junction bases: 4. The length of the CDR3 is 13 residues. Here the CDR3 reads CASSYSGTDEAFF. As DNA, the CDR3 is TGTGCCAGCAGTTACAGCGGGACAGATGAAGCTTTCTTT.

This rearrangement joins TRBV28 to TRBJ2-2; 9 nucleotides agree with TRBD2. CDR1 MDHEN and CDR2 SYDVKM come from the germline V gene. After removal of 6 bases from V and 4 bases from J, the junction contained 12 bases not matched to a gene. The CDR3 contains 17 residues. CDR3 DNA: TGTGCCAGCAGAGGACTAGCGCGAAAATCGTGCACCGGGGAGCTGTTTTTT. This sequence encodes CASRGLARKSCTGELFF.

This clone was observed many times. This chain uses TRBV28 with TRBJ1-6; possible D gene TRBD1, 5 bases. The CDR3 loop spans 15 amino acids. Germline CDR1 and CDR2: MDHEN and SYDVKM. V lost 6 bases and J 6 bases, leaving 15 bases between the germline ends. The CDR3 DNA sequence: TGTGCCAGCAGCAGTACGGGACGGAGTAATTCACCCCTCCACTTT. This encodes CASSSTGRSNSPLHF.

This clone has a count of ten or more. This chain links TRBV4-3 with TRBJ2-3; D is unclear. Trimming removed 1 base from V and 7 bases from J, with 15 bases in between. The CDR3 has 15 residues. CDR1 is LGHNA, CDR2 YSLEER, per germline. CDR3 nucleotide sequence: TGCGCCAGCAGCCAAGTAGACGATGATTTAAATACGCAGTATTTT. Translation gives CASSQVDDDLNTQYF.

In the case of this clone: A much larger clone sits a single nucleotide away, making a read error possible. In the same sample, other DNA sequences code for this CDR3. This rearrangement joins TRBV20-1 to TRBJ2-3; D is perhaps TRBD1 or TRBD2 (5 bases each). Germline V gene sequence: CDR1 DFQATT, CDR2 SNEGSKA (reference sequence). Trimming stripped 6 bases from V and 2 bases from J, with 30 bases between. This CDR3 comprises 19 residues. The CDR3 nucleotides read TGCAGTGCGAGTCCCCCAACCGGGACCCGAGGGTTCCACACAGATACGCAGTATTTT. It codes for CSASPPTGTRGFHTDTQYF.

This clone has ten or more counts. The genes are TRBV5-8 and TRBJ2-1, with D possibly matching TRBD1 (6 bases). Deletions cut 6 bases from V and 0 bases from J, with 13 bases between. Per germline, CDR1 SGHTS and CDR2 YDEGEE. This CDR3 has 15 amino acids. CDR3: CASILGHSSYNEQFF. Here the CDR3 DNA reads TGTGCCAGCATCCTGGGACACAGCTCCTACAATGAGCAGTTCTTC. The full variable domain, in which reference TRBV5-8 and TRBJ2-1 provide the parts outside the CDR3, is EAGVTQSPTHLIKTRGQQATLRCSPISGHTSVYWYQQALGLGLQFLLWYDEGEERNRGNFPPRFSGRQFPNYSSELNVNALELEDSALYLCASILGHSSYNEQFFGPGTRLTVL.

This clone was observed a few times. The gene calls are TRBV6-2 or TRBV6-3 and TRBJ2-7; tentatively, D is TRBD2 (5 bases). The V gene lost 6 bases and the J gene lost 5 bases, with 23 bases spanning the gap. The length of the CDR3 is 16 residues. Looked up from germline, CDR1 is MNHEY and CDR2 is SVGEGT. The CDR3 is CASSPIFVSGLHEQYF. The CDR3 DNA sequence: TGTGCCAGCAGCCCTATATTTGTGAGTGGACTCCACGAGCAGTACTTC.

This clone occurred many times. CDR3 region: CASSLRTAEQYF. The CDR3 region has the DNA TGTGCCAGCTCACTTCGGACAGCCGAGCAGTACTTC. The chain has TRBV18 and TRBJ2-7; D may be TRBD1 (6 bases). CDR1 and CDR2 (germline): KGHSH, LQKENI. Trimming removed 4 bases from V and 6 bases from J, with 10 bases in between. The length of the CDR3 is 12 residues.

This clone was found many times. Here the CDR3 DNA reads TGCAGTGCTAGAAACAGGGGGCGTGAGAATGAGCAGTTCTTC. As protein: CSARNRGRENEQFF. This sequence joins TRBV20-1 and TRBJ2-1; 9 nucleotides line up with TRBD1. Germline V CDR1 and CDR2: DFQATT, SNEGSKA (reference sequence). This CDR3 has 14 residues. J gave up 7 bases and V 2 bases, and 6 bases lay outside the gene matches.

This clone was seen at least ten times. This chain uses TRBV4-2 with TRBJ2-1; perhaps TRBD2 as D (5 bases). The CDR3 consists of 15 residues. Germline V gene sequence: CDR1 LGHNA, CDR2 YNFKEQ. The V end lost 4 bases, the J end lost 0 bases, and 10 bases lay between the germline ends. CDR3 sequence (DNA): TGTGCCAGCAGCCCGGACTCAAACTCCTACAATGAGCAGTTCTTC. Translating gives CASSPDSNSYNEQFF.

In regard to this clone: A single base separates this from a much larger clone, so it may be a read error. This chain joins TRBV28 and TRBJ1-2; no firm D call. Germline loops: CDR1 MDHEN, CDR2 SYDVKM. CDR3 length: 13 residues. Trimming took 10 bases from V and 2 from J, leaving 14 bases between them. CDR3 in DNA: TGTGCCACCTCAATTTACAGCAACTATGGCTACACCTTC. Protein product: CATSIYSNYGYTF.

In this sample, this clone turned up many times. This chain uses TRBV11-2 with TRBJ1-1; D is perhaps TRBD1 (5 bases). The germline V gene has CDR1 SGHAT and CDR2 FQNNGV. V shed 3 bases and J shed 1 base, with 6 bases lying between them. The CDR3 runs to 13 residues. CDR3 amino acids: CASSFGGNTEAFF. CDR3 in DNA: TGTGCCAGCAGCTTTGGGGGGAACACTGAAGCTTTCTTT.

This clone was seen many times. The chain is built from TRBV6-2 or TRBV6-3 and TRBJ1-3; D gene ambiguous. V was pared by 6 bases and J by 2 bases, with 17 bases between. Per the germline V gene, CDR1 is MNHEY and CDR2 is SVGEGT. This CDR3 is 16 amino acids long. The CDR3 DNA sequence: TGTGCCAGCAGCCCACCGGCAGCTCAAACTGGAAACACCATATATTTT. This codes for CASSPPAAQTGNTIYF.

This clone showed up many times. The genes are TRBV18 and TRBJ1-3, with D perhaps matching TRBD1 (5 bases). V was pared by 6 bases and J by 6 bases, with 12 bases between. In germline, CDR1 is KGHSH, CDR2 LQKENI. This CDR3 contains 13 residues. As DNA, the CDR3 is TGTGCCAGCTCGCCCGACAGACCAAACACCATATATTTT. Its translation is CASSPDRPNTIYF.

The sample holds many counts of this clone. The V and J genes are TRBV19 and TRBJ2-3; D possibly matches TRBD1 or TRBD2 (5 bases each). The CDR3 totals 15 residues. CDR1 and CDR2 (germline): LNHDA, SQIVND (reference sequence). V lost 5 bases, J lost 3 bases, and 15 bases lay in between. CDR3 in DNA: TGTGCCAGTAGTTCGGGGACCTGGAGGACAGATACGCAGTATTTT. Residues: CASSSGTWRTDTQYF.

The CDR3 here is CAWSWEREQYF. CDR3 sequence (DNA): TGTGCCTGGAGTTGGGAAAGGGAGCAGTACTTC. This rearrangement joins TRBV30 to TRBJ2-7; D not certain. V shed 2 bases and J shed 7 bases, with 9 bases lying between them. Germline V gives CDR1 GTSNPN, CDR2 SVGIG (reference sequence). The CDR3 spans 11 residues.

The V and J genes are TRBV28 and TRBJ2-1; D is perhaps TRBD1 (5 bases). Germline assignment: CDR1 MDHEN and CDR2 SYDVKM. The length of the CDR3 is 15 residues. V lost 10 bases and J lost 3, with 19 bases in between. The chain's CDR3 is CANRNTGRVYNEQFF. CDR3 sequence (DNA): TGTGCCAACAGAAATACAGGACGGGTCTACAATGAGCAGTTCTTC.

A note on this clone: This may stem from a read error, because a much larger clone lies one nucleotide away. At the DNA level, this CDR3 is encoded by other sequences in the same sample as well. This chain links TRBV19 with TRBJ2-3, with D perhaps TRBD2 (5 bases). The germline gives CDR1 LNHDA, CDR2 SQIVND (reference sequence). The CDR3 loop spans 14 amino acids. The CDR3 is CASRTQLVTDTQYF. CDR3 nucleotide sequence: TGTGCTAGTAGAACTCAACTAGTCACAGATACGCAGTATTTT.

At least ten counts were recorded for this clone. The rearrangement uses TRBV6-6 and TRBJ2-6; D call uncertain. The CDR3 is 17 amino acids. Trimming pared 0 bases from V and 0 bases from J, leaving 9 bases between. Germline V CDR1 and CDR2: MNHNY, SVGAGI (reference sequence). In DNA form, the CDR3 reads TGTGCCAGCAGTTACTCGAAGTATCACTCTGGGGCCAACGTCCTGACTTTC. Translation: CASSYSKYHSGANVLTF.

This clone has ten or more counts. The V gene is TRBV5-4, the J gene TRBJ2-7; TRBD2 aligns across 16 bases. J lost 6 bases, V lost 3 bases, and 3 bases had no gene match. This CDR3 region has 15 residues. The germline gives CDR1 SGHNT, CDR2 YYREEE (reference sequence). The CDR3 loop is CASSSGLAGGLEQYF. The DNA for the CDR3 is TGTGCCAGCAGCTCGGGACTAGCGGGAGGGCTCGAGCAGTACTTC.